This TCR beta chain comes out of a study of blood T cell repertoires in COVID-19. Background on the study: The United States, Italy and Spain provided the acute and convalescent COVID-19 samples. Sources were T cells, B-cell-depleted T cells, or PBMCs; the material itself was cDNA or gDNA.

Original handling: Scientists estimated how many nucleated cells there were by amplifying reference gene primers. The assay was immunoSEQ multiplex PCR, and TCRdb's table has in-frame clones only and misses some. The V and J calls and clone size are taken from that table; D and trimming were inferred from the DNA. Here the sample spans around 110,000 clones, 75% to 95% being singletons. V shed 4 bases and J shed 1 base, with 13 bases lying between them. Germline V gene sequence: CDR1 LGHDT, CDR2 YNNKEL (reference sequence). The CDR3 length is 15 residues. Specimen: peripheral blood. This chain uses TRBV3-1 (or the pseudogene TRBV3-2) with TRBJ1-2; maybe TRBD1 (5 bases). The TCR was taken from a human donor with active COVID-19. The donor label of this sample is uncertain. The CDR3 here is CASSLVLGGNYGYTF. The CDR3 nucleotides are TGTGCCAGCAGCCTAGTATTGGGGGGTAACTATGGCTACACCTTC.